This T cell receptor (beta chain) was profiled in a study of T-cell reconstitution after alpha-beta-depleted transplantation in children. CDR3 length: 12 residues. V was clipped by 8 bases and J by 3 bases; unmatched bases: 7. Germline lookup yields CDR1 SQVTM and CDR2 ANQGSEA. Unique molecular identifiers were used to barcode this TCRbeta library. Each CDR3 protein gets one entry after TCRdb re-called the PCR reads with MiXCR. The data hold about 460,000 distinct CDR3 sequences, with approximately 12% observed a single time. This clonotype was counted only a few times. The origin of this receptor is a human donor who donated a stem cell graft to a child with combined immunodeficiency. This material consisted of PBMCs from the stem cell graft donor, taken from the stem cell graft. This chain uses TRBV29-1 with TRBJ2-7, with TRBD2 identical over 7 bases. CDR3 amino acids: CSSTGLDYEQYF. The CDR3, as DNA: TGCAGCTCTACCGGACTAGACTACGAGCAGTACTTC.